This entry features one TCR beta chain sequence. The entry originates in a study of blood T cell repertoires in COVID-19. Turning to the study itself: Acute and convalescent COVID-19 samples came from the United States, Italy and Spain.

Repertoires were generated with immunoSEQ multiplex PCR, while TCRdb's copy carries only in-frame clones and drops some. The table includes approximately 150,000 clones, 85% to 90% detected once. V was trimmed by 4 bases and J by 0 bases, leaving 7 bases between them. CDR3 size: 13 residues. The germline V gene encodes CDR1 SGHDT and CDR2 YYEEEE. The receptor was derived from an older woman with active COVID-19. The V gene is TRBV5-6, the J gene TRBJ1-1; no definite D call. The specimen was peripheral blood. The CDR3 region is CASSTTVNTEAFF. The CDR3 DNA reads TGTGCCAGCAGCACAACAGTGAACACTGAAGCTTTCTTT.